Sequencing of this T cell receptor (beta chain) was carried out in a study of T cell responses to AZD1222 COVID-19 vaccine. Study at large: Second-dose timings of about 4 or about 12 weeks were pooled.

Clones were sequenced by immunoSEQ multiplex PCR, and TCRdb holds only the in-frame ones, with some missing. The sample contains approximately 120,000 clones, about 88% of which appear only once. V was cut by 5 bases and J by 0 bases, with 12 bases left in between. The length of the CDR3 is 15 residues. Germline V gene data show CDR1 as SGDLS and CDR2 as YYNGEE. The starting material was peripheral blood, obtained on day 0 of AZD1222 vaccination. The chain combines TRBV9 with TRBJ1-3, with D possibly being TRBD1 (5 bases). The source of this sequence is an adult in good health. The DNA of the CDR3 is TGTGCCAGCAGAGGGAGGGGTCCCTCTGGAAACACCATATATTTT. Residues: CASRGRGPSGNTIYF.